The present T cell receptor (beta chain) was sequenced within a study of read filtering for tumor transcriptome and immune sequencing. About the study: Mean patient age was approximately 66 years, range roughly 45 to 85; 17 male, some 14 female. After DNase treatment, RNA was made into whole-transcriptome libraries.

Molecular barcoded adaptors covering alpha/delta and beta/gamma chains were used on 400 to 450 ng RNA. TCRdb itself ran the reads through MiXCR, one entry per CDR3 protein. Of 75,000 to 95,000 distinct CDR3 sequences in the sample, 20% to 25% were seen once. Overall study findings and caveats: Dropping single-read clonotypes raised IR-seq and RNA-seq shared-clonotype correlation.

Note on this clonotype: Antigen specificity is unknown. A read error may explain this, as a much larger clone is one base away.

Germline V CDR1 and CDR2: SNHLY, FYNNEI. V lost 8 bases, J lost 4 bases, and 18 bases lay in between. The CDR3 is 14 residues long. The V call is TRBV2, the J call TRBJ2-7; D gene unclear. This receptor was obtained from a donor older than 35 with multiple myeloma. Sequencing used a population of CD138-negative cells sorted from bone marrow. The CDR3 DNA is TGTGCCAGCGGTAGTAAGACACCCCCTTACGAGCAGTACTTC. Encoded protein: CASGSKTPPYEQYF.